This TCR beta chain was recorded in a study of cytomegalovirus exposure and HLA in healthy donors. CDR3 size: 15 residues. V was trimmed by 5 bases and J by 2 bases, leaving 16 bases between them. Germline V CDR1 and CDR2: SEHNR, FQNEAQ (reference sequence). Primers included in the PCR were 60 Vbeta and 13 Jbeta primers. The repertoire was sequenced with immunoSEQ multiplex PCR; TCRdb's copy has only in-frame clones and lacks some. The sample lists about 170,000 clones; roughly 81% were seen once. The chain couples TRBV7-9 to TRBJ2-7; D might be TRBD1 (6 bases). This receptor was taken from a man aged 18 to 35 in good health and CMV-seropositive. Specimen: PBMCs. The CDR3 DNA reads TGTGCCAGCAGCCCGACAGGTCCATTCCCCTACGAGCAGTACTTC. Protein sequence: CASSPTGPFPYEQYF.